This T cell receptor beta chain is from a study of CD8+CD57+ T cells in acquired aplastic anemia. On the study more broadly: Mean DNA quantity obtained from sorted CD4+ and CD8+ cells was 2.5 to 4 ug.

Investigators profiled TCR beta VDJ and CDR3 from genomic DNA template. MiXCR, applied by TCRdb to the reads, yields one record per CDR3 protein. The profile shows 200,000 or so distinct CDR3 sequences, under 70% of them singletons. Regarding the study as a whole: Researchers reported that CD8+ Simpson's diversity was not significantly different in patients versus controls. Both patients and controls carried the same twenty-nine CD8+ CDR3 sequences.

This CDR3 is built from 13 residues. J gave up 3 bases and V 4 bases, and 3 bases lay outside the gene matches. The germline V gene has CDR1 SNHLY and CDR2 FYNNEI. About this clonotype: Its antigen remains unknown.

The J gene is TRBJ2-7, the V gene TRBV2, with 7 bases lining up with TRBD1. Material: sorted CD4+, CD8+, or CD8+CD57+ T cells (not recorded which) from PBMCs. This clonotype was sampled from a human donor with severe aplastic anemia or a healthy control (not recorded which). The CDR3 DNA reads TGTGCCAGCAGTGGAGGGGGCGGCTACGAGCAGTACTTC. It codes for CASSGGGGYEQYF.